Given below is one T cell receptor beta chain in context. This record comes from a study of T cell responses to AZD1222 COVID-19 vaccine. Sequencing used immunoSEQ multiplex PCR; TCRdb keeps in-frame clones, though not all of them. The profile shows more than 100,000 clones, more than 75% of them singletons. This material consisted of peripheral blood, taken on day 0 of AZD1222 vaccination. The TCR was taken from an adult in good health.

DNA for the CDR3: TGTGCCAGCAGTTACTGGGGACAGGCGGACGAGCAGTACTTC. Protein sequence: CASSYWGQADEQYF. The chain employs TRBV6-5 and TRBJ2-7; TRBD1 agrees at 8 bases. The CDR3 is 14 amino acids. V trimming: 1 base; J trimming: 5 bases; junction bases outside the gene matches: 4. CDR1 and CDR2 (germline): MNHEY, SVGAGI.